The clone carrying this T cell receptor beta chain came up many times. Participants reported their clinical history, and cohort assignment relied on those reports. This sample is drawn from a study of blood T cell repertoires in COVID-19. Looking at the study overall: Researchers got acute and convalescent COVID-19 samples from the United States, Italy and Spain.

This CDR3 is 15 amino acids long. Trimming at V came to 3 bases and at J to 4 bases, leaving 6 bases not matched to a gene. The V gene's germline CDR1 is SNHLY and CDR2 FYNNEI. TCRdb's copy holds only in-frame clones and misses some; the assay was immunoSEQ multiplex PCR. Of some 190,000 clones listed, approximately 92% were seen once; the top ten hold approximately 2.5%. The specimen was PBMCs or T cells enriched from blood (not recorded which). V is TRBV2 and J is TRBJ2-3; 8 positions match TRBD1. This receptor was taken from a woman in her forties with acute COVID-19. As DNA, the CDR3 is TGTGCCAGCAGTGAGACCAGGGGGCGAGCAGATACGCAGTATTTT. It yields the protein CASSETRGRADTQYF.